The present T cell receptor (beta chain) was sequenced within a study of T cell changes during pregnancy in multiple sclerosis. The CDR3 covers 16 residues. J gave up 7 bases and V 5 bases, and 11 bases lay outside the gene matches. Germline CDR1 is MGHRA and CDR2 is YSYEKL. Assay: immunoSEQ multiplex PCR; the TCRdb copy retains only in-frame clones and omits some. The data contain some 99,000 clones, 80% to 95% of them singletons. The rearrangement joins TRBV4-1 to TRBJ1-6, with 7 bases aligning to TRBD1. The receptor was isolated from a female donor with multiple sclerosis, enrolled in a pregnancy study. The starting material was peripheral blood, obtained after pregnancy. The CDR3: CASSKVKGQMNSPLHF. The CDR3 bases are TGCGCCAGCAGCAAAGTAAAGGGACAGATGAATTCACCCCTCCACTTT.